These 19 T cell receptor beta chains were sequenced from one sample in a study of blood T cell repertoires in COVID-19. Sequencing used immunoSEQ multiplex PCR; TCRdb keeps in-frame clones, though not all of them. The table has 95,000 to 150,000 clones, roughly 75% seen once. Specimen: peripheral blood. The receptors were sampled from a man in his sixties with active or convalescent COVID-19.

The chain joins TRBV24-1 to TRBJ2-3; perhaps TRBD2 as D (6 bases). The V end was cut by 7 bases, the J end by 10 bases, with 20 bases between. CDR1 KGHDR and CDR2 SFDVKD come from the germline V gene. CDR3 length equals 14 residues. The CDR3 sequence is CATSREDVSLAQYF. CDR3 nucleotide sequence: TGTGCCACCAGCAGGGAGGACGTCTCTCTTGCGCAGTATTTT.

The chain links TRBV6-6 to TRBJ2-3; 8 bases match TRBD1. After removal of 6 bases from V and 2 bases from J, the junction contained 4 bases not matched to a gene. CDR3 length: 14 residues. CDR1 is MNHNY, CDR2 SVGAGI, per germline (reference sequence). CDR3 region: CASRRGQDTDTQYF. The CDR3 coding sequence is TGTGCCAGCAGACGGGGACAGGACACAGATACGCAGTATTTT.

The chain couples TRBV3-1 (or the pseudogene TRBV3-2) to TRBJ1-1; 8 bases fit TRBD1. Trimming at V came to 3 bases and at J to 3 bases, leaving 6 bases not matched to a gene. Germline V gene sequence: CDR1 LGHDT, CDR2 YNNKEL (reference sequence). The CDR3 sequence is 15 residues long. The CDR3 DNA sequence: TGTGCCAGCAGCCACTCAGGACAGGGCTACACTGAAGCTTTCTTT. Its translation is CASSHSGQGYTEAFF.

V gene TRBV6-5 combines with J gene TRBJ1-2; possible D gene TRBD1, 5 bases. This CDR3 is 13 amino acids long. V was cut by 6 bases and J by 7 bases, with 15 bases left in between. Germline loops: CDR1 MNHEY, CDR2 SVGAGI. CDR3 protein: CASRPGQGLGYTF. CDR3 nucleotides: TGTGCCAGCAGGCCAGGGCAGGGCCTTGGCTACACCTTC.

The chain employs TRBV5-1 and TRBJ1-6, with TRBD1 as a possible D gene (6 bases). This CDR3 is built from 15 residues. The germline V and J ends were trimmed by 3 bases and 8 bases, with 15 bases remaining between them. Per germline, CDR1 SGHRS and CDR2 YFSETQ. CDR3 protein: CASSSNARGDSPLHF. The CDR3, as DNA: TGCGCCAGCAGCTCAAACGCCAGGGGCGATTCACCCCTCCACTTT. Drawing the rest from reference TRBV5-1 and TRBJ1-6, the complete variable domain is KAGVTQTPRYLIKTRGQQVTLSCSPISGHRSVSWYQQTPGQGLQFLFEYFSETQRNKGNFPGRFSGRQFSNSRSEMNVSTLELGDSALYLCASSSNARGDSPLHFGNGTRLTVT.

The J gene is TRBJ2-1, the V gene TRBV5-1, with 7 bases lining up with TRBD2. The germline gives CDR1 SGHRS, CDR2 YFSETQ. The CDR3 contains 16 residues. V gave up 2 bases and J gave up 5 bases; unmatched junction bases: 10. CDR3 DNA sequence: TGCGCCAGCAGCTTCGGGATTGGAAGCGGGAACAATGAGCAGTTCTTC. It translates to CASSFGIGSGNNEQFF.

The CDR3 DNA sequence: TGCAGCGTTGTAAGTGGCGGGAGTGAAACAGATACGCAGTATTTT. Its protein product is CSVVSGGSETDTQYF. This chain uses TRBV29-1 with TRBJ2-3; TRBD2 agrees at 7 bases. V shed 4 bases, J shed 3 bases, and the junction held 10 bases outside the gene matches. Germline V gene data show CDR1 as SQVTM and CDR2 as ANQGSEA. CDR3 length: 15 amino acids.

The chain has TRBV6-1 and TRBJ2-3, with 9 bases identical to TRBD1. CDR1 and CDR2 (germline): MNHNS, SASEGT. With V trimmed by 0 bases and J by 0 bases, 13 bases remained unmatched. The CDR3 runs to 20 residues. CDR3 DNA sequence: TGTGCCAGCAGTGAAGCGCAGGGGACAGGGCGCTTTCTTAGCACAGATACGCAGTATTTT. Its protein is CASSEAQGTGRFLSTDTQYF.

The CDR3 sequence is CASSLDSSSTDTQYF. CDR3 bases: TGCGCCAGCAGCTTGGACAGCTCTAGCACAGATACGCAGTATTTT. The genes are TRBV5-1 and TRBJ2-3; D is unresolved. Germline V gene sequence: CDR1 SGHRS, CDR2 YFSETQ. V gave up 0 bases and J gave up 0 bases, with 8 bases separating them. This CDR3 region has 15 residues.

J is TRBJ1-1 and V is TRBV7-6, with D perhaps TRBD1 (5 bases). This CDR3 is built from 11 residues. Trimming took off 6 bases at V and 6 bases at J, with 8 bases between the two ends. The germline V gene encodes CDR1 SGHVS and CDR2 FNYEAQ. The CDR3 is CASREGPEAFF. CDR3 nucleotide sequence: TGTGCCAGCAGGGAGGGGCCTGAAGCTTTCTTT.

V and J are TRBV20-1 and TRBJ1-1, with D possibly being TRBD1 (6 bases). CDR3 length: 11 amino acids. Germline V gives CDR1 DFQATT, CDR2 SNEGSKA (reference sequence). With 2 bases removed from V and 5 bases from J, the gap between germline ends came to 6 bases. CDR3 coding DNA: TGCAGTGCTAGACAGGGGACTGAAGCTTTCTTT. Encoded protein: CSARQGTEAFF.

DNA for the CDR3: TGTGCCAGCAGTGCTAACACCGGGGAGCTGTTTTTT. This translates into CASSANTGELFF. V is TRBV2 and J is TRBJ2-2; D is ambiguous. The V and J ends lost 4 bases and 2 bases respectively, with 2 bases between them. Per germline, CDR1 SNHLY and CDR2 FYNNEI. The CDR3 is 12 amino acids.

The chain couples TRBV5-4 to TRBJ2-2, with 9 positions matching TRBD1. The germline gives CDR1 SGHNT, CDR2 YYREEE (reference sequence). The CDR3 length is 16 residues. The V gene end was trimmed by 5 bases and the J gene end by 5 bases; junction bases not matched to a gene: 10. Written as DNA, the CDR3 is TGTGCCAGCAGTCCATCCGGACAGGGGTGGACCGGGGAGCTGTTTTTT. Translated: CASSPSGQGWTGELFF.

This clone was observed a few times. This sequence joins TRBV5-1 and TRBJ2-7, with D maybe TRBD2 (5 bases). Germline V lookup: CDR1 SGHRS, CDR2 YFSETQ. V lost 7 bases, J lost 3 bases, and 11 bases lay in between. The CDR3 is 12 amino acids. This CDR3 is CASSPGDYEQYF. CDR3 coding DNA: TGCGCCAGCTCCCCCGGGGACTACGAGCAGTACTTC.

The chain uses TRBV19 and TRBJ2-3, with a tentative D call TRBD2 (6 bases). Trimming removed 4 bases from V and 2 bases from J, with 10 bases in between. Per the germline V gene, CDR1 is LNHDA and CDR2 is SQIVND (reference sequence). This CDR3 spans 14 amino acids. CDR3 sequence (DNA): TGTGCCAGTAGTACAGGGAGGTTCACAGATACGCAGTATTTT. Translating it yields CASSTGRFTDTQYF.

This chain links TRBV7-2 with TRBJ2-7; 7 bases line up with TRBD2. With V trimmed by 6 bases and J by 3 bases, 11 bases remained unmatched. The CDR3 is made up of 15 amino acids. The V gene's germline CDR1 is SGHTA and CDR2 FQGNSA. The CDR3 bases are TGTGCCAGCAGGCCGACCTTAGCGGGTTTCTACGAGCAGTACTTC. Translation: CASRPTLAGFYEQYF.

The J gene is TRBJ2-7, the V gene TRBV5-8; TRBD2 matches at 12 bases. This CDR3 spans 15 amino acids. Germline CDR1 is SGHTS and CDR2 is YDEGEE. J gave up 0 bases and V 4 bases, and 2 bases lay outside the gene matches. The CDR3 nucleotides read TGTGCCAGCAGCCCTAGCGGGAGGGTCTCCTACGAGCAGTACTTC. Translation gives CASSPSGRVSYEQYF.

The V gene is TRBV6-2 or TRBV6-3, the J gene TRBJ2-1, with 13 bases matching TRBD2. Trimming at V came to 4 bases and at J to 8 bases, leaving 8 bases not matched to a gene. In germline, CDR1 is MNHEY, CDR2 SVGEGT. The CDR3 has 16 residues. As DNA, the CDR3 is TGTGCCAGCAGTTCTCGGACTAGCGGGAGAGTGGATGAGCAGTTCTTC. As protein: CASSSRTSGRVDEQFF.

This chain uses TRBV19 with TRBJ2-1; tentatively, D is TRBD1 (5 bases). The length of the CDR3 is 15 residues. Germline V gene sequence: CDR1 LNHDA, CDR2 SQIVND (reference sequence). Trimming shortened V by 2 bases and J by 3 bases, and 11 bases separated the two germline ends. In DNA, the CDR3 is TGTGCCAGTAGTATACCCCAGGGTGGCTACAATGAGCAGTTCTTC. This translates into CASSIPQGGYNEQFF.